Listed below are T cell receptor beta chains from one sample, sequenced in a study of OX40 agonist ivuxolimab in advanced cancers. The protocol was immunoSEQ multiplex PCR, while the TCRdb copy is restricted to in-frame clones and leaves out a portion. Seen here are about 64,000 clones, about 85% observed once, and the top ten hold 0.65% to 0.7%. The input for sequencing was CD4+ or CD8+ T cells sorted from blood, taken in a trial of the OX40 agonist ivuxolimab. These receptors all stem from an adult with an advanced solid tumor such as melanoma, head and neck, liver or kidney cancer. Both conserved end residues are part of each CDR3. The order of the fields is D gene, J gene, clone size, V gene, CDR3 protein, CDR3 DNA. D genes are given only for firm matches. Expanded clones are given a class, and other clones once, few, many or no size at all.

d_gene: NA
j_gene: TRBJ2-1
abundance: NA
v_gene: TRBV7-9
CDR3aa: CASSLVEQFF
CDR3nt: TGTGCCAGCAGCTTAGTTGAGCAGTTCTTC

d_gene: NA
j_gene: TRBJ2-5
abundance: NA
v_gene: TRBV5-1
CDR3aa: CASSFDPTQKETQYF
CDR3nt: TGCGCCAGCAGCTTTGATCCAACTCAGAAAGAGACCCAGTACTTC

d_gene: NA
j_gene: TRBJ2-7
abundance: once
v_gene: TRBV6-6
CDR3aa: CASSYGRTPLEQYF
CDR3nt: TGTGCCAGCAGTTACGGACGGACCCCTCTCGAGCAGTACTTC

d_gene: NA
j_gene: TRBJ1-5
abundance: NA
v_gene: TRBV6-1
CDR3aa: CASKYSPGAREPQHF
CDR3nt: TGTGCCAGTAAATACTCCCCGGGAGCAAGAGAGCCCCAGCATTTT

d_gene: NA
j_gene: TRBJ1-5
abundance: few
v_gene: TRBV7-2
CDR3aa: CASSLVEQPQHF
CDR3nt: TGTGCCAGCAGCCTCGTGGAACAGCCCCAGCATTTT

d_gene: NA
j_gene: TRBJ2-3
abundance: NA
v_gene: TRBV28
CDR3aa: CASIFYTDTQYF
CDR3nt: TGTGCCAGCATCTTCTACACAGATACGCAGTATTTT

d_gene: NA
j_gene: TRBJ2-1
abundance: NA
v_gene: TRBV7-6
CDR3aa: CASSLIMKTRDEQFF
CDR3nt: TGTGCCAGCAGCTTGATAATGAAGACCCGGGATGAGCAGTTCTTC

d_gene: NA
j_gene: TRBJ1-5
abundance: NA
v_gene: TRBV19
CDR3aa: CATQRGDNNQPQHF
CDR3nt: TGTGCCACCCAACGTGGGGACAACAATCAGCCCCAGCATTTT

d_gene: NA
j_gene: TRBJ2-6
abundance: NA
v_gene: TRBV7-9
CDR3aa: CASSSSAMANVLTF
CDR3nt: TGTGCCAGCAGCTCCTCCGCGATGGCCAACGTCCTGACTTTC

d_gene: TRBD1
j_gene: TRBJ2-7
abundance: NA
v_gene: TRBV5-8
CDR3aa: CASSFRKGQGPYEQYF
CDR3nt: TGTGCCAGCAGCTTCCGCAAGGGACAGGGTCCCTACGAGCAGTACTTC

d_gene: TRBD1
j_gene: TRBJ1-4
abundance: NA
v_gene: TRBV5-1
CDR3aa: CASSLPTTGRNEKLFF
CDR3nt: TGCGCCAGCAGCTTACCCACGACAGGGCGGAATGAAAAACTGTTTTTT